Listed below are T cell receptor beta chains from one sample, sequenced in a study of T cell changes during pregnancy in multiple sclerosis. The method was immunoSEQ multiplex PCR; TCRdb's version includes in-frame clones alone and lacks a portion of them. The table shows about 60,000 clones, with 80% to 95% occurring only once. The sequenced sample was CD8+ T cells from peripheral blood mononuclear cells, obtained in the second trimester of pregnancy. The source is a female donor with multiple sclerosis, enrolled in a pregnancy study. Both conserved end residues are part of each CDR3. The order of the fields is V gene, clone size, J gene, D gene, CDR3 DNA, CDR3 protein. A D gene is named only where the DNA matches it firmly. Some rows mark clone size as missing; the rest say once, few, many or name a class of expanded clone.

>TRBV4-2|NA|TRBJ2-2|TRBD2
TGTGCCAGCAGCCAAGATCCTAGCGGGAGGGCCGGGGGCGGGGAGCTGTTTTTT
CASSQDPSGRAGGGELFF
>TRBV9|NA|TRBJ2-7|TRBD2
TGTGCCAGCAGCGTAGAAAGGACTAGCGGGAACGAGCAGTACTTC
CASSVERTSGNEQYF
>TRBV28|NA|TRBJ1-1|NA
TGTGCCAGCAGTTTACAGGTCATCACTGAAGCTTTCTTT
CASSLQVITEAFF
>TRBV27|NA|TRBJ2-1|TRBD2
TGTGCCAGCACCGCGACTAGCGGGGAGCTAGGGCAGTTCTTC
CASTATSGELGQFF
>TRBV5-6|NA|TRBJ2-5|TRBD2
TGTGCCAGCAGCGCCACTAGCGAAGAGACCCAGTACTTC
CASSATSEETQYF
>TRBV29-1|few|TRBJ1-2|NA
TGCAGCGTTGGAGTAGGGGACTATGGCTACACCTTC
CSVGVGDYGYTF
>TRBV9|once|TRBJ1-2|TRBD1
TGTGCCAGCAGCCAATCCGGACAGGGGGTCGATGGCTACACCTTC
CASSQSGQGVDGYTF
>TRBV27|NA|TRBJ1-3|TRBD1
TGTGCCAGCAGTTTGACAGGGGGCGGTGGAAACACCATATATTTT
CASSLTGGGGNTIYF
>TRBV6-5|NA|TRBJ2-7|NA
TGTGCCAGCAGTTACTCTCTGGAGAGCAACGAGCAGTACTTC
CASSYSLESNEQYF
>TRBV4-3|NA|TRBJ2-2|TRBD2
TGCGCCAGCAGCCGCGAGCGGGACAACACCGGGGAGCTGTTTTTT
CASSRERDNTGELFF
>TRBV28|NA|TRBJ2-5|NA
TGTGCCAGCAGTTTTCGGGAGAGCTTGCAAGAGACCCAGTACTTC
CASSFRESLQETQYF
>TRBV5-1|NA|TRBJ1-4|NA
TGCGCCAGCACCCCCGACAGGTTTAATGAAAAACTGTTTTTT
CASTPDRFNEKLFF
>TRBV19|NA|TRBJ2-1|NA
TGTGCCAGTAGTAAAATGAGGGGGGGATACAATGAGCAGTTCTTC
CASSKMRGGYNEQFF
>TRBV19|NA|TRBJ2-7|NA
TGTGCCAGTAGTATAGATCTAGCGCGACTTACCTACGAGCAGTACTTC
CASSIDLARLTYEQYF
>TRBV2|NA|TRBJ2-7|TRBD2
TGTGCCAGCCTGACTAGCGGGGTCCCCTCCTCCTCCTACGAGCAGTACTTC
CASLTSGVPSSSYEQYF
>TRBV7-2|NA|TRBJ1-2|NA
TGTGCCAGCAGCCCTCGCGGCAGCAACTATGGCTACACCTTC
CASSPRGSNYGYTF
>TRBV19|NA|TRBJ1-2|NA
TGTGCCAGTAGTATTAGACCCTTCAGGGGCTACACCTTC
CASSIRPFRGYTF
>TRBV4-1|NA|TRBJ1-2|NA
TGCGCCAGCAGCCCGGAGGGAATGGACTATGGCTACACCTTC
CASSPEGMDYGYTF
>TRBV6-1|NA|TRBJ2-2|NA
TGTGCCAGCAGTGTAAGGGGGAGCGGCTCGAACACCGGGGAGCTGTTTTTT
CASSVRGSGSNTGELFF
>TRBV7-9|NA|TRBJ1-2|NA
TGTGCCAGCAGCTCACAGGGTTCCTATGGCTACACCTTC
CASSSQGSYGYTF
>TRBV10-3|NA|TRBJ2-7|TRBD1
TGTGCCATCAGTGAGTCCTCAGGGGGTAAATGGTACGAGCAGTACTTC
CAISESSGGKWYEQYF
>TRBV13|NA|TRBJ1-1|NA
TGTGCCAGCAGCTTAGGGACATTGAACACTGAAGCTTTCTTT
CASSLGTLNTEAFF
>TRBV6-1|NA|TRBJ2-7|TRBD1
TGTGCCAGCAGCGAGGGGGACAGGTCGATCTACGAGCAGTACTTC
CASSEGDRSIYEQYF
>TRBV19|NA|TRBJ1-2|NA
TGTGCCAGTAGTATCACCTCCCTGACAGATGGCTACACCTTC
CASSITSLTDGYTF
>TRBV29-1|NA|TRBJ2-2|NA
TGCAACGTTGAGGTCTACGGGGAGCTGTTTTTT
CNVEVYGELFF
>TRBV15|NA|TRBJ1-1|NA
TGTGCCACCAGCAGAGAGGCTTGGGGGCCGAACACTGAAGCTTTCTTT
CATSREAWGPNTEAFF
>TRBV9|few|TRBJ2-1|NA
TGTGCCAGCAGCGCCCTGTCCTCTAATGAGCAGTTCTTC
CASSALSSNEQFF
>TRBV7-9|NA|TRBJ1-4|TRBD1
TGTGCCAGCAGCCCAGGGACAGCAACTAATGAAAAACTGTTTTTT
CASSPGTATNEKLFF